The 25 T cell receptor beta chains given below trace back to one sample, sequenced in a study of T-cell reconstitution after alpha-beta-depleted transplantation in children. Molecular barcoding with unique molecular identifiers was used for the TCRbeta library. Via MiXCR, TCRdb re-called the PCR reads, giving one row per CDR3 protein. The top ten clones hold about 9.4% of a sample with some 290,000 distinct CDR3 sequences, about 10% of them seen once. The input for sequencing was PBMCs from the stem cell graft donor, taken from the stem cell graft. The receptor source for this set is a human donor who donated a stem cell graft to a child with SCID.

This clonotype has more than one count but fewer than ten. The rearrangement uses TRBV6-5 and TRBJ2-5, with a tentative D call TRBD1 (6 bases). The germline V gene has CDR1 MNHEY and CDR2 SVGAGI. Trimming removed 2 bases from V and 5 bases from J, with 12 bases in between. This CDR3 region has 14 residues. As DNA, the CDR3 is TGTGCCAGCAGTTACACACAGGGTTTGGAGACCCAGTACTTC. Translated: CASSYTQGLETQYF.

This clonotype was found many times. The rearrangement uses TRBV20-1 and TRBJ2-5; 7 nucleotides agree with TRBD2. Trimming removed 4 bases from V and 1 base from J; junction bases left unmatched: 9. The length of the CDR3 is 15 residues. Germline assignment: CDR1 DFQATT and CDR2 SNEGSKA (reference sequence). CDR3 region: CSAITRGDPQETQYF. CDR3 nucleotide sequence: TGCAGTGCTATAACCCGGGGGGATCCCCAAGAGACCCAGTACTTC.

This clonotype appeared a few times. V gene TRBV5-1 combines with J gene TRBJ1-1, with D tentatively TRBD1 (6 bases). Germline lookup yields CDR1 SGHRS and CDR2 YFSETQ. The CDR3 covers 13 residues. V was shortened by 4 bases and J by 8 bases, with 15 bases between the two germline ends. DNA for the CDR3: TGCGCCAGCAGCACAAAGTGGACAGACGAAGCTTTCTTT. Its protein is CASSTKWTDEAFF.

The chain recombines TRBV7-3 with TRBJ1-5; D is undetermined. The CDR3 runs to 12 residues. CDR1 is SGHTA and CDR2 is FQGTGA in the germline V gene. The ends were cut back, 5 bases at V and 4 bases at J, with 6 bases in the middle. The CDR3 reads CASSHINQPQHF. The DNA for the CDR3 is TGTGCCAGCAGCCACATTAATCAGCCCCAGCATTTT.

This clonotype appeared once. The chain's CDR3 is CASSEGQGADEQFF. CDR3 sequence (DNA): TGTGCCAGCAGCGAAGGACAGGGGGCAGATGAGCAGTTCTTC. The chain uses TRBV27 and TRBJ2-1, with 11 bases matching TRBD1. V shed 6 bases and J 8 bases; nucleotides not matched to a gene: 6. The CDR3 loop spans 14 amino acids. Per the germline V gene, CDR1 is MNHEY and CDR2 is SMNVEV (reference sequence).

The gene calls are TRBV5-1 and TRBJ2-2; D may be TRBD1 or TRBD2 (5 bases each). CDR1 is SGHRS and CDR2 is YFSETQ in the germline V gene. V lost 4 bases to trimming and J lost 5 bases, with 9 bases between them. CDR3 length: 13 residues. CDR3 nucleotides: TGCGCCAGCAGCCTCAGGGAGACCGGGGAGCTGTTTTTT. This translates into CASSLRETGELFF.

This clonotype was picked up many times. The chain joins TRBV27 to TRBJ2-2; no clear D. Germline V gene data show CDR1 as MNHEY and CDR2 as SMNVEV (reference sequence). The CDR3 consists of 15 residues. Trimming shortened V by 3 bases and J by 2 bases, and 10 bases separated the two germline ends. CDR3 in DNA: TGTGCCAGCAGTTTTGGCTTAGAAAACACCGGGGAGCTGTTTTTT. Its translation: CASSFGLENTGELFF.

DNA for the CDR3: TGTGCCACCAGCAGAGATGGTACACAGGGGGGCTTAGGCTACACCTTC. It is translated as CATSRDGTQGGLGYTF. The V gene is TRBV15, the J gene TRBJ1-2, with TRBD1 identical over 8 bases. CDR3 size: 16 residues. Germline V gene data show CDR1 as LNHNV and CDR2 as YYDKDF (reference sequence). V was clipped by 0 bases and J by 8 bases; unmatched bases: 11.

In its sample, this clonotype was seen a few times. The chain employs TRBV12-3 or TRBV12-4 and TRBJ2-7; no clear D. This CDR3 spans 14 amino acids. V lost 5 bases and J 3 bases, leaving 14 bases between the germline ends. CDR3: CASSPPLRFYEQYF. The CDR3 coding sequence is TGTGCCAGCAGTCCCCCACTACGATTCTACGAGCAGTACTTC.

This clonotype was seen more than once but under ten times. The chain has TRBV10-3 and TRBJ2-3; D perhaps matches TRBD1 (5 bases). Germline lookup yields CDR1 ENHRY and CDR2 SYGVKD. This CDR3 contains 15 residues. The germline V and J ends were trimmed by 3 bases and 3 bases, with 13 bases remaining between them. The CDR3 sequence: CAISDGDSRTDTQYF. The CDR3 DNA reads TGTGCCATCAGTGACGGTGACAGTCGAACAGATACGCAGTATTTT.

The chain links TRBV6-1 to TRBJ2-5; unclear D gene. Per germline, CDR1 MNHNS and CDR2 SASEGT. The CDR3 loop spans 15 amino acids. The V gene lost 7 bases and the J gene lost 0 bases, with 15 bases spanning the gap. CDR3 nucleotide sequence: TGTGCCAGCACCCCTTGGTTGGGGTACCAAGAGACCCAGTACTTC. Amino acid sequence: CASTPWLGYQETQYF.

The genes are TRBV12-3 or TRBV12-4 and TRBJ2-1; D might be TRBD2 (6 bases). Trimming removed 5 bases at V and 7 bases at J, with 21 bases between. The CDR3 is 16 residues long. As DNA, the CDR3 is TGTGCCAGCAGTCGACCGGGACTCCGTGCGGGGAATGAGCAGTTCTTC. Translating gives CASSRPGLRAGNEQFF.

V gene TRBV5-1 combines with J gene TRBJ2-1, with 7 bases identical to TRBD2. The CDR3 runs to 16 residues. The V gene's germline CDR1 is SGHRS and CDR2 YFSETQ. The V gene end was trimmed by 0 bases and the J gene end by 8 bases; junction bases not matched to a gene: 11. CDR3 sequence (DNA): TGCGCCAGCAGCTTGGATCGTAGCGGGTTCCCCCATGAGCAGTTCTTC. Its protein is CASSLDRSGFPHEQFF.

Written as DNA, the CDR3 is TGTGCTAGCGGAACTAGCGGTAAATCCTACGAGCAGTACTTC. It yields the protein CASGTSGKSYEQYF. The chain has TRBV12-3 or TRBV12-4 and TRBJ2-7; 8 bases match TRBD2. The CDR3 extends over 14 amino acids.

This chain uses TRBV7-9 with TRBJ1-6, with D possibly matching TRBD1 (5 bases). This CDR3 region has 15 residues. Germline V CDR1 and CDR2: SEHNR, FQNEAQ (reference sequence). V was clipped by 2 bases and J by 9 bases, with 14 bases between them. The CDR3 DNA follows: TGTGCCAGCAGCTTACAGTGGGACGTAAGTTCACCCCTCCACTTT. It codes for CASSLQWDVSSPLHF.

This clonotype was recorded a few times. V and J are TRBV5-1 and TRBJ2-1, with no clear D. The germline CDR1 and CDR2 sequences are SGHRS and YFSETQ. This CDR3 region has 12 residues. Trimming shortened V by 1 base and J by 5 bases, and 4 bases separated the two germline ends. CDR3 region: CASSLQHNEQFF. The DNA of the CDR3 is TGCGCCAGCAGCTTGCAGCACAATGAGCAGTTCTTC.

This clonotype was seen many times. The chain couples TRBV5-1 to TRBJ2-3, with 10 bases that match TRBD2. The CDR3 loop spans 14 amino acids. With 5 bases clipped from V and 0 bases from J, the junction kept 0 bases outside the gene matches. CDR1 SGHRS and CDR2 YFSETQ come from the germline V gene. This chain's CDR3 is CASRTSGSTDTQYF. In DNA form, the CDR3 reads TGCGCCAGCAGGACTAGCGGGAGCACAGATACGCAGTATTTT.

The table lists this clonotype with a few counts. J is TRBJ2-1 and V is TRBV3-1; D remains unclear. Germline V lookup: CDR1 LGHDT, CDR2 YNNKEL (reference sequence). The V gene lost 5 bases and the J gene lost 6 bases, with 11 bases spanning the gap. This CDR3 has 13 amino acids. CDR3: CASSTRPANEQFF. CDR3 sequence (DNA): TGTGCCAGCAGCACCCGACCGGCCAATGAGCAGTTCTTC.

The V gene is TRBV27, the J gene TRBJ2-7; 9 bases are shared with TRBD1. Germline CDR1 MNHEY, CDR2 SMNVEV (reference sequence). This CDR3 has 15 amino acids. J lost 0 bases, V lost 5 bases, and 5 bases had no gene match. The CDR3 sequence: CASSPDRGSSYEQYF. The CDR3 DNA reads as TGTGCCAGCAGTCCAGACAGGGGGAGCTCCTACGAGCAGTACTTC.

The rearrangement joins TRBV6-5 to TRBJ2-5, with D maybe TRBD2 (6 bases). This CDR3 is 14 amino acids long. The germline CDR1 and CDR2 sequences are MNHEY and SVGAGI. The V end lost 2 bases, the J end lost 5 bases, and 12 bases lay between the germline ends. CDR3 sequence: CASSYTIGRETQYF. The CDR3 coding sequence is TGTGCCAGCAGTTACACCATAGGGAGGGAGACCCAGTACTTC.

The chain recombines TRBV2 with TRBJ2-1; D not certain. The CDR3 sequence is 11 residues long. Germline CDR1 reads SNHLY; CDR2 reads FYNNEI. V lost 2 bases and J 6 bases, leaving 2 bases between the germline ends. The CDR3 DNA sequence: TGTGCCAGCAGTGAAACCAATGAGCAGTTCTTC. It specifies CASSETNEQFF.

Points on this clonotype: In this CDR3 the conserved last residue, phenylalanine or tryptophan, is missing, so a read error is likely. V and J are TRBV7-9 and TRBJ2-7, with TRBD1 matching over 8 bases. The CDR3 is made up of 16 amino acids. Per germline, CDR1 SEHNR and CDR2 FQNEAQ (reference sequence). With 1 base clipped from V and 1 base from J, the junction kept 6 bases outside the gene matches. Here the CDR3 DNA reads TGTGCCAGCAGCTTAGACGACAGGGGACGGTCCTACGAGCAGTACTCC. This sequence encodes CASSLDDRGRSYEQYS.

This clonotype was seen a handful of times. The chain employs TRBV5-5 and TRBJ1-5; tentatively, D is TRBD1 (6 bases). This CDR3 has 16 amino acids. Trimming took 4 bases from V and 3 from J, leaving 17 bases between them. The V gene's germline CDR1 is SGHKS and CDR2 YYEKEE (reference sequence). The CDR3 DNA sequence: TGTGCCAGCAGCCCAGGAAGGGGGTCACTCAATCAGCCCCAGCATTTT. Translated, it gives CASSPGRGSLNQPQHF.

The table lists this clonotype with many counts. The chain links TRBV7-9 to TRBJ2-1; D tentatively fits TRBD1 or TRBD2 (5 bases each). The CDR3 has 13 residues. Germline values: CDR1 SEHNR, CDR2 FQNEAQ (reference sequence). Trimming shortened V by 3 bases and J by 4 bases, and 7 bases separated the two germline ends. The CDR3 is CASSLGEYNEQFF. The CDR3 coding sequence is TGTGCCAGCAGCTTGGGGGAGTACAATGAGCAGTTCTTC.

This clonotype was found a few times. The chain carries TRBV5-1 and TRBJ2-4; 7 nucleotides agree with TRBD1. V lost 0 bases and J lost 0; bases outside the gene matches: 12. Germline V gene lookup returns CDR1 SGHRS and CDR2 YFSETQ. CDR3 length: 19 residues. Here the CDR3 DNA reads TGCGCCAGCAGCTTGGCCTATCGAGACAGGGCAGTAGCCAAAAACATTCAGTACTTC. It encodes CASSLAYRDRAVAKNIQYF. The full variable domain, its missing parts supplied by reference TRBV5-1 and TRBJ2-4, is KAGVTQTPRYLIKTRGQQVTLSCSPISGHRSVSWYQQTPGQGLQFLFEYFSETQRNKGNFPGRFSGRQFSNSRSEMNVSTLELGDSALYLCASSLAYRDRAVAKNIQYFGAGTRLSVL.